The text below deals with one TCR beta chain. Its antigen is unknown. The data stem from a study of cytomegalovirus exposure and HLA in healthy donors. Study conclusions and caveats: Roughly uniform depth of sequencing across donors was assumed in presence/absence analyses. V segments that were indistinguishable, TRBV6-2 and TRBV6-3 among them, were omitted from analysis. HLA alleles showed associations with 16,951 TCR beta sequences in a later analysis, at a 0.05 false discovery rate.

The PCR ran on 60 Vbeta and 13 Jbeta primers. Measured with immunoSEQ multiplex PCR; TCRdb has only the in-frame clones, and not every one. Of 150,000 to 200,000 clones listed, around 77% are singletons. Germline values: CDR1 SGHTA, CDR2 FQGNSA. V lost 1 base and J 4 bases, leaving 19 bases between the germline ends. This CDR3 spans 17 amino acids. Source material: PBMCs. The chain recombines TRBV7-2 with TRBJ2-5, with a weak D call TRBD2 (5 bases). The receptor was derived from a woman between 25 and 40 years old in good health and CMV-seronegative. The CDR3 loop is CASSLGSSRFGRETQYF. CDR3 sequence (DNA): TGTGCCAGCAGCTTAGGGTCTAGCAGGTTTGGGCGAGAGACCCAGTACTTC.